This T cell receptor beta chain was recovered during a study of sequential checkpoint blockade in melanoma. Study overall: Randomization was 1:1 between first-line nivolumab→ipilimumab and ipilimumab→nivolumab.

This CDR3 spans 15 amino acids. Germline V gene sequence: CDR1 MNHGY, CDR2 SAAAGT. V lost 0 bases, J lost 3 bases, and 8 bases lay in between. Treatment described: randomized to nivolumab then ipilimumab (arm A) or the reverse (arm B). This clone occurred a few times. What it binds is unknown. Profiled with immunoSEQ multiplex PCR; TCRdb holds only in-frame clones, not every one. Of under 3,000 clones listed, over 12% are singletons. Findings and limits, study-wide: T-cell fraction and clonality followed PD-L1 and CD8+ counts, not mutational load.

Material: tumor tissue (inferred from file names), obtained from a patient given nivolumab and ipilimumab in sequence. This sequence originates from a human donor with melanoma. This chain joins TRBV6-8 and TRBJ1-4, with D unclear. CDR3 amino acids: CASSYSASPNEKLFF. CDR3 bases: TGTGCCAGCAGTTACTCCGCCAGCCCTAATGAAAAACTGTTTTTT.